This section outlines one TCR beta chain sequence together with its context. Its cognate antigen is unknown. This record comes from a study of T cell responses to AZD1222 COVID-19 vaccine. Profiling relied on immunoSEQ multiplex PCR, and the TCRdb table lists in-frame clones only, not all of them. The sample has 170,000 or so clones; 85% to 90% are singletons. Whole-study findings and limits: AZD1222 recipients seropositive at baseline numbered only 6 or 7. Spike was spanned by vaccine-associated CD4 TCRs, with dominance at 160-218 and 743-854.

The CDR3 contains 15 residues. The V end lost 0 bases, the J end lost 1 base, and 4 bases lay between the germline ends. Germline assignment: CDR1 LNHNV and CDR2 YYDKDF (reference sequence). This chain connects TRBV15 to TRBJ1-6; D unresolved. The sequence derives from an adult who received the AZD1222 COVID-19 vaccine. Sample: peripheral blood, taken 28 days after the second AZD1222 dose. The CDR3 sequence is CATSRDSSYNSPLHF. CDR3 coding DNA: TGTGCCACCAGCAGAGACAGTTCCTATAATTCACCCCTCCACTTT.